Listed below are T cell receptor beta chains from one sample, sequenced in a study of T cells in Graves' hyperthyroidism and ophthalmopathy. TCRdb passed the multiplex PCR reads through MiXCR, listing each CDR3 protein once. The sample has 530,000 or so distinct CDR3 sequences; roughly 15% are singletons. Sequenced: blood. The receptors stem from a woman under 30 with Graves' ophthalmopathy. CDR3s include the opening cysteine and the closing phenylalanine or tryptophan. Fields, in order: V gene, CDR3 protein.

>TRBV6-1
CASYARDPDYGYTF
>TRBV4-1
CASSQDPTYEQYF
>TRBV20-1
CSARGRTLSHEQFF
>TRBV6-5
CASSYTVNTGELFF
>TRBV27
CASSARDRLVYGYTF
>TRBV6-1
CASRLRATNEKLFF
>TRBV6-1
CASSRGQGYSENIQYF
>TRBV4-1
CASSLTGQGAYNEQFF
>TRBV13
CASSSSGGPNTEAFF
>TRBV5-1
CASSLDRGPDTQYF
>TRBV6-1
CASTLSGTGPVYSNQPQHF
>TRBV2
CASRDRDGGANVLTF
>TRBV7-3
CASSLGSLGGRGYNEQFF
>TRBV6-1
CASGQGVFSYEQYF
>TRBV27
CASSSVGTLNNEQFF
>TRBV7-6
CASSEGLAGGGYNEQFF
>TRBV5-5
CASSLAFGKSTDTQYF
>TRBV11-2
CASSWGQGNIEAFF
>TRBV7-7
CASSLLMDRESYGYTF
>TRBV12-3/TRBV12-4
CASSLVGRNQETPYF
>TRBV13
CASSQGPISGVSYEQYF
>TRBV4-1
CASSQASGMDYNEQFF
>TRBV7-3
CASSLFDGYSNQPQHF
>TRBV28
CASRPGTGATDTQYF
>TRBV10-3
CASGQGSDTQYF
>TRBV5-6
CASTRDTYMNTEAFF
>TRBV4-1
CASSQVILIDTQYF
>TRBV4-1
CASSQDGIGFYGYTF
>TRBV20-1
CSAFDSGNSPLHF
>TRBV3-1
CASSQEGAAFF
>TRBV4-1
CASSPLDGSQGGYTF
>TRBV6-5
CASSYGINRAREDGYTF
>TRBV9
CASSAGGRMNTEAFF
>TRBV20-1
CSAEGGASEQYF
>TRBV10-3
CAISELGGSDYQPQHF
>TRBV5-6
CASSLTAGLSWSPQHF
>TRBV28
CASSPRDRVTHEQYF
>TRBV28
CASSRTGRSYEQYF
>TRBV12-3/TRBV12-4
CASSLRGAGNIQYF
>TRBV6-9
CASSYVSREETQYF
>TRBV6-5
CASSYLGQGSYGYTF
>TRBV28
CASSSYQEAQYF
>TRBV30
CAWSGIAGSTDTQYF
>TRBV28
CASSQEMGYTF
>TRBV12-3/TRBV12-4
CASSLARNEKLFF
>TRBV28
CASSLLGVGYTF
>TRBV9
CASSAGDRPRETQYF
>TRBV6-1
CASSKREPYNEQVF
>TRBV7-6
CASSLETLGDEQFF
>TRBV20-1
CSARGVSRGPSYNEQFF
>TRBV28
CASSLGGGGNNEQFF
>TRBV24-1
CATSDVAGGSTDTQYF
>TRBV6-5
CASSYTGRDQETQYF
>TRBV9
CASSPLGGSYNEQFF
>TRBV5-1
CASSLAVGPYEQYF
>TRBV28
CVSRVGTSGGGEQFF
>TRBV9
CASSVYRDRAPTGELFF